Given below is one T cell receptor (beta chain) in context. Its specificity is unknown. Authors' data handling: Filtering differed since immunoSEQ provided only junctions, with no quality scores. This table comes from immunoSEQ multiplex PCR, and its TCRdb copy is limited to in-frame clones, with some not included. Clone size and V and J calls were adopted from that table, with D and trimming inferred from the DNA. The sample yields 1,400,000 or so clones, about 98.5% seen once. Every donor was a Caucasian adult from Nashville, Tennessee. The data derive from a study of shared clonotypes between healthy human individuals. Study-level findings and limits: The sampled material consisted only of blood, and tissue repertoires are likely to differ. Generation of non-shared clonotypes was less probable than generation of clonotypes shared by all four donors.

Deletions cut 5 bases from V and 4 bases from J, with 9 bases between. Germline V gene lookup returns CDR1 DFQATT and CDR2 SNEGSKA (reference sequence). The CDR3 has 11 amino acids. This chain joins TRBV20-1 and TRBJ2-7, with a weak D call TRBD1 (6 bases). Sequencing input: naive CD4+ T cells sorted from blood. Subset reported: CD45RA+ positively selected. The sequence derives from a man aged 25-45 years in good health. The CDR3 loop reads CSALRGYEQYF. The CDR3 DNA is TGCAGTGCTCTCAGGGGTTACGAGCAGTACTTC.